Sequencing of this T cell receptor beta chain was carried out in a study of PD-1 blockade in classical Hodgkin lymphoma. Assay used: immunoSEQ multiplex PCR; TCRdb lists only in-frame clones, some missing. The sample holds more than 25,000 clones, about four fifths seen once. The CDR3 loop spans 11 amino acids. Germline CDR1 SNHLY, CDR2 FYNNEI. V was shortened by 0 bases and J by 7 bases, with 0 bases between the two germline ends. Every patient relapsed after autologous stem cell transplantation, and brentuximab vedotin exposure varied. The sequencing here drew on peripheral blood mononuclear cells (PBMCs), taken before the second cycle of nivolumab. This receptor was identified in a human donor with classical Hodgkin lymphoma. The rearrangement links TRBV2 to TRBJ1-4, with D unresolved. DNA for the CDR3: TGTGCCAGCAGTGAAGCTGAAAAACTGTTTTTT. Translation: CASSEAEKLFF.